The 6 T cell receptor beta chains listed next were all sequenced from one sample in a study of cytomegalovirus exposure and HLA in healthy donors. The PCR employed 60 Vbeta primers together with 13 Jbeta primers. The repertoire was sequenced with immunoSEQ multiplex PCR; TCRdb's copy has only in-frame clones and lacks some. This sample has 100,000 to 150,000 clones, with approximately 80% found just once. Sequencing used PBMCs. Receptor source: a man under 40 in good health and CMV-seropositive.

The rearrangement joins TRBV4-1 to TRBJ2-5, with 9 positions matching TRBD1. Trimming removed 6 bases from V and 2 bases from J; junction bases left unmatched: 7. The germline V gene encodes CDR1 MGHRA and CDR2 YSYEKL. The CDR3 length is 15 residues. Here the CDR3 reads CASSSHGTGQETQYF. The CDR3 DNA is TGCGCCAGCAGTTCCCACGGGACAGGGCAAGAGACCCAGTACTTC.

The chain employs TRBV6-6 and TRBJ2-1, with a possible D match to TRBD1 (5 bases). CDR1 MNHNY and CDR2 SVGAGI come from the germline V gene (reference sequence). Trimming removed 8 bases from V and 0 bases from J, with 8 bases in between. This CDR3 has 13 amino acids. The CDR3 DNA reads as TGTGCCAGCCAGGGCCCCTCCTACAATGAGCAGTTCTTC. Its protein is CASQGPSYNEQFF.

The chain employs TRBV27 and TRBJ2-7; 8 bases match TRBD2. The CDR3 is 14 residues long. The V gene end was trimmed by 4 bases and the J gene end by 5 bases; junction bases not matched to a gene: 7. Germline loops: CDR1 MNHEY, CDR2 SMNVEV (reference sequence). CDR3 sequence (DNA): TGTGCCAGCAGTTCTGGCGGGAGGTTCAACGAGCAGTACTTC. This sequence encodes CASSSGGRFNEQYF.

The chain uses TRBV7-2 and TRBJ2-1, with D possibly being TRBD1 (6 bases). The V gene lost 6 bases and the J gene lost 1 base, with 13 bases spanning the gap. The CDR3 length is 15 residues. The V gene's germline CDR1 is SGHTA and CDR2 FQGNSA. In nucleotides, the CDR3 is TGTGCCAGCAGTGTAGTAGGGGGTTCCTACAATGAGCAGTTCTTC. Its protein is CASSVVGGSYNEQFF.

This clone was observed a single time. The chain employs TRBV2 and TRBJ2-2; the D gene is possibly TRBD2 (6 bases). This CDR3 is built from 15 residues. Trimming stripped 7 bases from V and 6 bases from J, with 18 bases between. Germline V gene sequence: CDR1 SNHLY, CDR2 FYNNEI. The CDR3: CASTALASGAGELFF. The CDR3 bases are TGTGCCAGCACCGCCCTAGCGAGTGGGGCCGGGGAGCTGTTTTTT.

The chain has TRBV27 and TRBJ2-7, with D possibly matching TRBD2 (5 bases). Germline values: CDR1 MNHEY, CDR2 SMNVEV (reference sequence). V was shortened by 5 bases and J by 0 bases, with 11 bases between the two germline ends. The CDR3 extends over 14 amino acids. The CDR3 here is CASSGLGSSYEQYF. Written as DNA, the CDR3 is TGTGCCAGCAGTGGACTGGGGAGCTCCTACGAGCAGTACTTC.